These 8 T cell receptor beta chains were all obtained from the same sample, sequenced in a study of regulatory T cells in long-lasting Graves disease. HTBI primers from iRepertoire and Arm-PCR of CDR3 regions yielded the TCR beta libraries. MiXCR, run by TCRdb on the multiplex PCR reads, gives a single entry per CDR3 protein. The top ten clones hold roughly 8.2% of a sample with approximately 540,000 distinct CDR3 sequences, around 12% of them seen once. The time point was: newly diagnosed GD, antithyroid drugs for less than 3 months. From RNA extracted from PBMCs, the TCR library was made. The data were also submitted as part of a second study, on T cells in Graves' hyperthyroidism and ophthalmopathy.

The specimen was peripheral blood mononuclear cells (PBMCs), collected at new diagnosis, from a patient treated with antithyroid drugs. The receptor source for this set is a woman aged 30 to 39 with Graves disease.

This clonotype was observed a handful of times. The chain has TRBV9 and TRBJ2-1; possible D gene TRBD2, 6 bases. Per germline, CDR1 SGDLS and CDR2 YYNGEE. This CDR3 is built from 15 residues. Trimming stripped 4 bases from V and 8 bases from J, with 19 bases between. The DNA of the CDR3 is TGTGCCAGCAGCTTAGGTGGGGGGTCACGGGATGAGCAGTTCTTC. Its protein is CASSLGGGSRDEQFF.

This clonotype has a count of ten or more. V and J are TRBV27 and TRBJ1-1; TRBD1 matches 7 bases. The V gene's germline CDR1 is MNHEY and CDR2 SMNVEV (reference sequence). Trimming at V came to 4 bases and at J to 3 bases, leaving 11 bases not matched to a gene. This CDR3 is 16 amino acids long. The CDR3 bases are TGTGCCAGCAGTTCCCCACCCGACAGGGTGGACACTGAAGCTTTCTTT. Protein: CASSSPPDRVDTEAFF.

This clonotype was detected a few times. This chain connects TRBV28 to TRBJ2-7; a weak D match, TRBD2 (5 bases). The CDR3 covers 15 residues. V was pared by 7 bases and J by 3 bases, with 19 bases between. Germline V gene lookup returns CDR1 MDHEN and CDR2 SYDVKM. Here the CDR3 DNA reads TGTGCCAGCAACCCCTCTGCAGCGGAGCTCTACGAGCAGTACTTC. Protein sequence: CASNPSAAELYEQYF.

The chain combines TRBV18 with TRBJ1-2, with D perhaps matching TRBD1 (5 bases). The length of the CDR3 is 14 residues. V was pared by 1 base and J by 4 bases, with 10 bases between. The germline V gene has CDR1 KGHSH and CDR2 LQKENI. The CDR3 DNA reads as TGTGCCAGCTCACCACGGGACTACGGCTATGGCTACACCTTC. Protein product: CASSPRDYGYGYTF.

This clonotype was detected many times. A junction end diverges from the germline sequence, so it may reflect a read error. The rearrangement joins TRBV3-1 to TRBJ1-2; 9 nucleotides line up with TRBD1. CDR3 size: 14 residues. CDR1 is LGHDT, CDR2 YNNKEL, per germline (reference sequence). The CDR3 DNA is TGTGCCAGCGGCCACAACAGGGGGCAAGGAGGCTACACCTTC. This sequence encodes CASGHNRGQGGYTF.

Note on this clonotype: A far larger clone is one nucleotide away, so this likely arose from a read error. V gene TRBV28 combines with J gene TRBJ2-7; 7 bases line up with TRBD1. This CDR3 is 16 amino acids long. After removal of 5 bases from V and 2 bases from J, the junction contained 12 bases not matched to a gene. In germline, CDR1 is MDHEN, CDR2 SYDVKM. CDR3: CASSTWTGMSPYEQYF. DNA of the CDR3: TGTGCCAGCAGTACCTGGACAGGCATGAGCCCCTACGAGCAGTACTTC.

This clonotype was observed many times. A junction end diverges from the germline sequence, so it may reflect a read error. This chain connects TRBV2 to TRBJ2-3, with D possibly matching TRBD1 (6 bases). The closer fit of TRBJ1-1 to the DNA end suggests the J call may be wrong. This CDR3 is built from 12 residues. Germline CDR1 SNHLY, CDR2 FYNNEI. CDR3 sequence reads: CASSEETRGAFF. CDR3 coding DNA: TGTGCCAGCAGCGAAGAGACCAGGGGAGCTTTCTTT.

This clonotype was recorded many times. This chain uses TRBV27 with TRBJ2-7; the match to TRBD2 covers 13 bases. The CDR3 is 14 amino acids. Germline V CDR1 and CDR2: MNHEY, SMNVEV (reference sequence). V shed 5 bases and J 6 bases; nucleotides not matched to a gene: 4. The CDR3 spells CASSRTSGSSEQYF. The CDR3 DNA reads TGTGCCAGCAGTCGGACTAGCGGGAGTTCCGAGCAGTACTTC.